These 26 T cell receptor beta chains share one sample of origin, sequenced in a study of CD8+ T cells in alopecia areata. As to treatment: oral pan-JAK inhibitor, 5-10 mg twice daily. Following extraction, RNA underwent reverse transcription to cDNA, which served as the sequencing template. Sequencing used immunoSEQ multiplex PCR; TCRdb keeps in-frame clones, though not all of them. The sample consists of 90,000 to 120,000 clones, roughly 89% of them appearing once. This specimen was CD8+ T cells sorted from blood, taken at week 24, from a patient treated with tofacitinib. These receptor sequences come from a human donor with alopecia areata.

This clone showed up just a few times. The chain has TRBV6-6 and TRBJ1-6; D is unresolved. The CDR3 sequence is 15 residues long. Germline V gene lookup returns CDR1 MNHNY and CDR2 SVGAGI (reference sequence). V lost 0 bases, J lost 9 bases, and 12 bases lay in between. CDR3 bases: TGTGCCAGCAGTTACTCGGCCTCAGTGTTTTCACCCCTCCACTTT. As protein: CASSYSASVFSPLHF.

The CDR3 DNA follows: TGCGCCAGCAGTCACGGGGACGATGGCTACACCTTC. It is translated as CASSHGDDGYTF. V gene TRBV23-1 combines with J gene TRBJ1-2; D is perhaps TRBD1 (5 bases). TRBV23-1 is an ORF for which the function is uncertain. The length of the CDR3 is 12 residues. V lost 3 bases, J lost 6 bases, and 8 bases lay in between.

V gene TRBV27 combines with J gene TRBJ2-2; no clear D gene. The germline CDR1 and CDR2 sequences are MNHEY and SMNVEV (reference sequence). CDR3 length: 12 amino acids. V was cut by 3 bases and J by 3 bases, with 2 bases left in between. CDR3 DNA sequence: TGTGCCAGCAGTTTGGACACCGGGGAGCTGTTTTTT. It specifies CASSLDTGELFF.

V usage is TRBV5-4 and J usage is TRBJ2-3; TRBD1 agrees at 7 bases. Germline trimming cut 3 bases from V and 0 bases from J; bases unmatched to any gene: 7. CDR1 and CDR2 (germline): SGHNT, YYREEE (reference sequence). The CDR3 covers 16 residues. The CDR3 DNA reads as TGTGCCAGCAGCTGGGGAGACAGGGCTAGCACAGATACGCAGTATTTT. Protein: CASSWGDRASTDTQYF. Together with reference TRBV5-4 and TRBJ2-3, the CDR3 gives the full variable domain: ETGVTQSPTHLIKTRGQQVTLRCSSQSGHNTVSWYQQALGQGPQFIFQYYREEENGRGNFPPRFSGLQFPNYSSELNVNALELDDSALYLCASSWGDRASTDTQYFGPGTRLTVL.

In the case of this clone: Distinct nucleotide sequences in the sample also encode this CDR3. This chain joins TRBV15 and TRBJ2-3; D gene ambiguous. CDR3 length equals 14 residues. V gave up 0 bases and J gave up 2 bases, with 6 bases separating them. CDR1 LNHNV and CDR2 YYDKDF come from the germline V gene (reference sequence). This chain's CDR3 is CATSREGYTDTQYF. The CDR3 bases are TGTGCCACCAGCAGAGAGGGGTACACAGATACGCAGTATTTT. Looking up the rest from reference TRBV15 and TRBJ2-3 gives the full variable domain: DAMVIQNPRYQVTQFGKPVTLSCSQTLNHNVMYWYQQKSSQAPKLLFHYYDKDFNNEADTPDNFQSRRPNTSFCFLDIRSPGLGDTAMYLCATSREGYTDTQYFGPGTRLTVL.

Notes on this clone: Other nucleotide sequences from this sample produce the same CDR3. The J gene is TRBJ2-7, the V gene TRBV4-2, with 10 bases matching TRBD2. The CDR3 has 16 residues. Germline V gene lookup returns CDR1 LGHNA and CDR2 YNFKEQ. The J segment lost 0 bases and the V segment lost 0 bases, leaving 2 bases of the junction unmatched. In DNA, the CDR3 is TGTGCCAGCAGCCAAGAAACTAGCGGGGCCTCCTACGAGCAGTACTTC. It is translated as CASSQETSGASYEQYF.

This clone is medium-sized (0.01 to 0.1%) in the sample. This sequence joins TRBV4-3 and TRBJ1-4, with D possibly being TRBD1 (5 bases). V was trimmed by 0 bases and J by 7 bases, leaving 12 bases between them. The CDR3 consists of 15 residues. CDR1 and CDR2 (germline): LGHNA, YSLEER. Here the CDR3 reads CASSQDSPGREKLFF. DNA for the CDR3: TGCGCCAGCAGCCAAGATTCCCCAGGGCGTGAAAAACTGTTTTTT.

For this clone: One junction end does not reproduce the germline sequence, and a read error may be involved. The chain joins TRBV6-1 to TRBJ2-1; D unclear. The CDR3 consists of 15 residues. Germline CDR1 reads MNHNS; CDR2 reads SASEGT. CDR3 sequence: CASIELPLSYNEQFF. The DNA of the CDR3 is TGTGCCAGCATTGAACTCCCCCTCTCCTACAATGAGCAGTTCTTC.

This rearrangement joins TRBV7-9 to TRBJ2-4; 15 nucleotides match TRBD2. V dropped 5 bases and J dropped 2; count of bases not matched to a gene: 4. This CDR3 is 17 amino acids long. Per the germline V gene, CDR1 is SEHNR and CDR2 is FQNEAQ (reference sequence). The CDR3 reads CASSTGTSGGPKNIQYF. CDR3 bases: TGTGCCAGCAGCACGGGGACTAGCGGGGGGCCCAAAAACATTCAGTACTTC. Filled out from reference TRBV7-9 and TRBJ2-4, the complete variable domain reads DTGVSQNPRHKITKRGQNVTFRCDPISEHNRLYWYRQTLGQGPEFLTYFQNEAQLEKSRLLSDRFSAERPKGSFSTLEIQRTEQGDSAMYLCASSTGTSGGPKNIQYFGAGTRLSVL.

This chain connects TRBV30 to TRBJ1-2; TRBD1 is a possible D gene (5 bases). Germline V gives CDR1 GTSNPN, CDR2 SVGIG (reference sequence). This CDR3 is built from 14 residues. The V gene lost 2 bases and the J gene lost 8 bases, with 18 bases spanning the gap. The CDR3 here is CAWSPRGSLLGYTF. The CDR3 DNA is TGTGCCTGGAGTCCCCGGGGGTCGCTCTTAGGCTACACCTTC.

The CDR3 region is CASGSSRGAETQYF. CDR3 coding DNA: TGCGCCAGCGGCTCAAGTAGAGGGGCAGAGACCCAGTACTTC. This sequence joins TRBV4-3 and TRBJ2-5, with D perhaps assigned TRBD1 or TRBD2 (5 bases each). CDR3 length equals 14 residues. V dropped 8 bases and J dropped 4 bases, with 17 bases sitting between them. In germline, CDR1 is LGHNA, CDR2 YSLEER.

V gene TRBV5-1 combines with J gene TRBJ2-7; TRBD1 matches 7 bases. This CDR3 is 14 amino acids long. Germline CDR1 SGHRS, CDR2 YFSETQ. The V gene end was trimmed by 3 bases and the J gene end by 0 bases; junction bases not matched to a gene: 3. The CDR3 loop reads CASSYDRVSYEQYF. The CDR3 nucleotides are TGCGCCAGCAGCTACGACAGGGTCTCCTACGAGCAGTACTTC.

This clone was found once. This chain uses TRBV27 with TRBJ1-2; D perhaps matches TRBD1 (6 bases). The CDR3 contains 13 residues. From germline, CDR1 is MNHEY and CDR2 SMNVEV (reference sequence). Trimming took off 5 bases at V and 4 bases at J, with 11 bases between the two ends. CDR3 residues: CASSPGTLYGYTF. The CDR3 DNA reads TGTGCCAGCAGTCCCGGGACACTCTATGGCTACACCTTC.

The rearrangement joins TRBV6-5 to TRBJ1-2, with 7 bases that match TRBD1. Germline V CDR1 and CDR2: MNHEY, SVGAGI. The V gene end was trimmed by 4 bases and the J gene end by 3 bases; junction bases not matched to a gene: 5. This CDR3 comprises 14 residues. CDR3 sequence reads: CASSSFTGDYGYTF. The CDR3 nucleotides are TGTGCCAGCAGTTCTTTCACAGGGGACTATGGCTACACCTTC.

This clone was seen once. The CDR3 spells CASGPGNPPKNIQYF. CDR3 nucleotide sequence: TGTGCCAGCGGACCAGGAAACCCCCCGAAAAACATTCAGTACTTC. This sequence joins TRBV6-5 and TRBJ2-4; D call uncertain. V lost 8 bases and J lost 4, with 18 bases in between. CDR1 MNHEY and CDR2 SVGAGI come from the germline V gene. The CDR3 is 15 amino acids.

The rearrangement uses TRBV7-6 and TRBJ2-5, with D uncertain. Germline CDR1 is SGHVS and CDR2 is FNYEAQ. Trimming stripped 5 bases from V and 6 bases from J, with 19 bases between. This CDR3 contains 15 residues. CDR3 sequence reads: CASSPLKVSVKTQYF. CDR3 nucleotide sequence: TGTGCCAGCAGCCCCCTAAAGGTCTCAGTAAAGACCCAGTACTTC. The full variable domain, completed using reference TRBV7-6 and TRBJ2-5, is GAGVSQSPRYKVTKRGQDVALRCDPISGHVSLYWYRQALGQGPEFLTYFNYEAQQDKSGLPNDRFSAERPEGSISTLTIQRTEQRDSAMYRCASSPLKVSVKTQYFGPGTRLLVL.

V usage is TRBV27 and J usage is TRBJ1-4; D uncertain. CDR3 length: 13 residues. Trimming left V 3 bases short and J 3 bases short, with 5 bases between. CDR1 MNHEY and CDR2 SMNVEV come from the germline V gene (reference sequence). The CDR3 bases are TGTGCCAGCAGTTTGTTGTCTAATGAAAAACTGTTTTTT. Amino acids: CASSLLSNEKLFF.

As regards this clone: The junction and the germline gene differ at one end; a read error may be behind it. The rearrangement uses TRBV30 and TRBJ1-1; possibly TRBD1 for D (5 bases). The CDR3 runs 12 residues. Germline CDR1 is GTSNPN and CDR2 is SVGIG (reference sequence). The CDR3 region has the DNA TGTGCCTGGAGCGGCGGGGGATTTCGAGCTGTCTTT. Encoded protein: CAWSGGGFRAVF.

The V call is TRBV7-6, the J call TRBJ1-1; D might be TRBD1 (5 bases). CDR3 length equals 15 residues. Germline V gene sequence: CDR1 SGHVS, CDR2 FNYEAQ. V was trimmed by 0 bases and J by 3 bases, leaving 11 bases between them. CDR3 DNA sequence: TGTGCCAGCAGCTTAGCGGGACCCTTAGACACTGAAGCTTTCTTT. It specifies CASSLAGPLDTEAFF.

The chain joins TRBV2 to TRBJ2-1; possible D gene TRBD2, 6 bases. The CDR3 has 16 residues. CDR1 SNHLY and CDR2 FYNNEI come from the germline V gene. V lost 6 bases and J lost 0, with 15 bases in between. The CDR3 DNA sequence: TGTGCCAGCAGCGGGGGTGGGAGAAGCTCCTACAATGAGCAGTTCTTC. Amino acids: CASSGGGRSSYNEQFF.

The chain uses TRBV20-1 and TRBJ2-7; the D is unclear. The CDR3 consists of 11 residues. The V and J ends lost 0 bases and 6 bases respectively, with 6 bases between them. Germline assignment: CDR1 DFQATT and CDR2 SNEGSKA (reference sequence). The CDR3 here is CSARDNGEQYF. In DNA, the CDR3 is TGCAGTGCTAGAGATAACGGCGAGCAGTACTTC.

The chain recombines TRBV9 with TRBJ2-1, with 7 nucleotides matching TRBD1. This CDR3 is 13 amino acids long. V lost 0 bases to trimming and J lost 8 bases; unmatched junction nucleotides: 2. Per germline, CDR1 SGDLS and CDR2 YYNGEE. CDR3 DNA: TGTGCCAGCAGCGTAGGGACAGGTGATGAGCAGTTCTTC. Encoded protein: CASSVGTGDEQFF.

This clone has ten or more counts. The chain uses TRBV2 and TRBJ1-4; tentatively, D is TRBD1 (6 bases). The germline V gene has CDR1 SNHLY and CDR2 FYNNEI. Trimming took off 3 bases at V and 7 bases at J, with 15 bases between the two ends. The CDR3 has 15 amino acids. The CDR3 here is CASSEPTGRSEKLFF. For the CDR3, the DNA is TGTGCCAGCAGTGAGCCTACAGGGAGGAGTGAAAAACTGTTTTTT.

A remark on this clone: At one of its ends the junction is not consistent with the germline gene, which may arise from a read error. V and J are TRBV7-7 and TRBJ2-5; D could derive from TRBD1 or TRBD2 (5 bases each). Gene TRBJ2-7 matches the end of the DNA better, so the J call may be wrong. Germline lookup yields CDR1 SSHAT and CDR2 FNYEAQ (reference sequence). This CDR3 is 13 amino acids long. The CDR3 nucleotides are TGTGCTAGCAGCTACGGGACCTCCTACGAGCAGTACTTC. This gives the protein CASSYGTSYEQYF.

The chain recombines TRBV4-3 with TRBJ2-4, with TRBD2 as a possible D gene (6 bases). Trimming pared 0 bases from V and 1 base from J, leaving 16 bases between. The germline gives CDR1 LGHNA, CDR2 YSLEER. The CDR3 sequence is 18 residues long. CDR3 DNA sequence: TGCGCCAGCAGCCAAGATCTAAGCGGGCACTCGGCCAAAAACATTCAGTACTTC. Translated: CASSQDLSGHSAKNIQYF.

This clone appeared once. This chain uses TRBV30 with TRBJ2-1, with D uncertain. CDR1 is GTSNPN and CDR2 is SVGIG in the germline V gene (reference sequence). The V end lost 3 bases, the J end lost 8 bases, and 14 bases lay between the germline ends. This CDR3 has 13 residues. The CDR3 loop is CAWSSMGYDEQFF. As DNA, the CDR3 is TGTGCCTGGAGCAGTATGGGGTACGATGAGCAGTTCTTC.